This TCR beta chain was recovered during a study of T cell changes during pregnancy in multiple sclerosis (dated by TCRdb to the late 2010s). Background for the entire study: In women with multiple sclerosis, the researchers looked at how the T cell repertoire shifted as pregnancy progressed.

A single count supports this clone. The antigen it recognizes is unknown. Qualities for individual bases were not recorded, and no much larger clone is one base off. CDR1 and CDR2 (GTSNPN, SVGIG) derive from the germline V gene (reference sequence). From cysteine to phenylalanine, the CDR3 is 15 amino acids long. CDR3 DNA is the only sequence kept; it has 45 bases, read in frame from the first base. Germline trimming: 5 bases from V, 5 bases from J; junction bases outside gene matches: 10. The library came from the immunoSEQ multiplex PCR assay. Drawn from immuneACCESS, this table holds only the in-frame rearrangements with V and J called that TCRdb kept. Clones are partly lost; checked studies trace under half to an unresolved V gene and leave the rest unexplained. This sample lists about 60,000 clones; approximately 91% were detected once. The ten largest account for about 0.76% of the sample.

The sequence links TRBV30 to TRBJ1-2; 11 nucleotides in the junction match TRBD1. The clonotype comes from a female donor with multiple sclerosis, enrolled in a pregnancy study. The sample was CD4+ T cells from peripheral blood mononuclear cells, taken in the first trimester of pregnancy. The DNA is TGTGCCTGGGGACAGGGGGCGACGTCAGGGTATGGCTACACCTTC. The translation is CAWGQGATSGYGYTF.